Each of the 30 T cell receptor beta chains below was sequenced from the same sample in a study of T-cell memory formation after mild COVID-19. TCRdb analysed the 5' RACE reads with MiXCR anew, one entry per CDR3 protein. The sample lists fewer than 600,000 distinct CDR3 sequences; roughly 22% were seen once. Specimen: PBMCs or a T cell subset sorted from them (not recorded which). The receptors were sampled from an adult woman who had mild COVID-19 (a few samples of this study predate the infection). Cell type and time point are not known.

At least ten counts were recorded for this clonotype. The chain joins TRBV5-6 to TRBJ1-3, with no clear D. The CDR3 extends over 12 amino acids. The germline gives CDR1 SGHDT, CDR2 YYEEEE. Trimming stripped 1 base from V and 2 bases from J, with 1 base between. The CDR3 DNA follows: TGTGCCAGCAGCTTGCCTGGAAACACCATATATTTT. This translates into CASSLPGNTIYF.

This rearrangement joins TRBV4-1 to TRBJ2-7, with D possibly TRBD2 on 5 matching bases. Trimming removed 3 bases from V and 4 bases from J, with 10 bases in between. Germline CDR1 and CDR2: MGHRA and YSYEKL. This CDR3 contains 13 residues. The CDR3 is CASSQKVAYEQYF. The CDR3 nucleotides read TGCGCCAGCAGCCAGAAGGTAGCGTACGAGCAGTACTTC.

The chain carries TRBV7-9 and TRBJ2-7; D not resolved. V was clipped by 5 bases and J by 0 bases, with 8 bases between them. Germline V lookup: CDR1 SEHNR, CDR2 FQNEAQ (reference sequence). The CDR3 is 13 amino acids. In DNA form, the CDR3 reads TGTGCCAGCAGCAACTATGGCTCCTACGAGCAGTACTTC. Residues: CASSNYGSYEQYF. The full variable domain, in which reference TRBV7-9 and TRBJ2-7 provide the parts outside the CDR3, is DTGVSQNPRHKITKRGQNVTFRCDPISEHNRLYWYRQTLGQGPEFLTYFQNEAQLEKSRLLSDRFSAERPKGSFSTLEIQRTEQGDSAMYLCASSNYGSYEQYFGPGTRLTVT.

The DNA of the CDR3 is TGTGCCAGCAGATCAGCCGATGCCTACGAGCAGTACTTC. It codes for CASRSADAYEQYF. This chain joins TRBV12-3 or TRBV12-4 and TRBJ2-7; no firm D call. The CDR3 totals 13 residues. The V gene lost 6 bases and the J gene lost 2 bases, with 11 bases spanning the gap.

Written as DNA, the CDR3 is TGTGCCACCAGTGATGCGGGGGGGAAAAATGAGCAGTTCTTC. As protein: CATSDAGGKNEQFF. This chain connects TRBV24-1 to TRBJ2-1; TRBD2 aligns across 9 bases. Trimming at V came to 3 bases and at J to 7 bases, leaving 3 bases not matched to a gene. CDR1 is KGHDR, CDR2 SFDVKD, per germline. This CDR3 is built from 14 residues.

The V gene is TRBV20-1, the J gene TRBJ2-2; TRBD1 is a possible D gene (5 bases). V dropped 3 bases and J dropped 5 bases, with 10 bases sitting between them. The CDR3 length is 13 residues. The V gene's germline CDR1 is DFQATT and CDR2 SNEGSKA (reference sequence). This chain's CDR3 is CSARTVKTGELFF. The CDR3 nucleotides read TGCAGTGCTAGGACAGTAAAGACCGGGGAGCTGTTTTTT.

Only a few counts were recorded for this clonotype. This rearrangement joins TRBV6-5 to TRBJ1-5, with D perhaps TRBD1 (5 bases). The CDR3 extends over 16 amino acids. Trimming removed 0 bases from V and 9 bases from J, with 18 bases in between. Germline loops: CDR1 MNHEY, CDR2 SVGAGI. CDR3 DNA sequence: TGTGCCAGCAGTTACTCCCCAGGGTACCCTATGGCGCCCCAGCATTTT. Translation gives CASSYSPGYPMAPQHF.

This clonotype was counted at least ten times. This rearrangement joins TRBV7-2 to TRBJ2-3; D might be TRBD2 (5 bases). Per the germline V gene, CDR1 is SGHTA and CDR2 is FQGNSA. Trimming removed 5 bases from V and 0 bases from J, with 9 bases in between. The CDR3 consists of 14 residues. The CDR3 nucleotides read TGTGCCAGCAGCAACGGACTCAGCACAGATACGCAGTATTTT. This encodes CASSNGLSTDTQYF.

The chain has TRBV5-6 and TRBJ2-3, with D uncertain. Germline-derived CDR1 and CDR2 are SGHDT and YYEEEE. The CDR3 is 18 residues long. V lost 4 bases and J lost 0, with 21 bases in between. CDR3 DNA: TGTGCCAGCAGCAGGTGGTTTGGCGCCGGACGCAGCACAGATACGCAGTATTTT. Protein product: CASSRWFGAGRSTDTQYF.

V gene TRBV6-2 or TRBV6-3 combines with J gene TRBJ1-1; D ambiguous. This CDR3 spans 16 amino acids. CDR1 is MNHEY and CDR2 is SVGEGT in the germline V gene. V was cut by 4 bases and J by 0 bases, with 15 bases left in between. CDR3 sequence: CASSSLSASMNTEAFF. The CDR3 nucleotides read TGTGCCAGCAGTTCACTATCAGCTAGCATGAACACTGAAGCTTTCTTT.

The chain uses TRBV5-6 and TRBJ1-2; D might be TRBD1 (5 bases). Germline CDR1 SGHDT, CDR2 YYEEEE. This CDR3 region has 16 residues. V dropped 6 bases and J dropped 4 bases, with 22 bases sitting between them. CDR3 protein: CASTNWGVPGGYGYTF. CDR3 sequence (DNA): TGTGCCAGCACCAATTGGGGGGTCCCAGGAGGCTATGGCTACACCTTC.

V gene TRBV7-6 combines with J gene TRBJ2-5, with a tentative D call TRBD2 (6 bases). In germline, CDR1 is SGHVS, CDR2 FNYEAQ. CDR3 length: 15 amino acids. V lost 5 bases and J lost 0, with 13 bases in between. In DNA form, the CDR3 reads TGTGCCAGCAGCCTCCCGGCGGGATACCAAGAGACCCAGTACTTC. Translating gives CASSLPAGYQETQYF.

In its sample, this clonotype was seen a few times. V is TRBV20-1 and J is TRBJ1-1, with D maybe TRBD1 (5 bases). The CDR3 sequence is 15 residues long. CDR1 and CDR2 from the germline V gene are DFQATT and SNEGSKA (reference sequence). V was shortened by 6 bases and J by 3 bases, with 20 bases between the two germline ends. CDR3 in amino acids: CSARRPGRGYTEAFF. CDR3 nucleotide sequence: TGCAGTGCCCGCCGGCCAGGGCGGGGGTACACTGAAGCTTTCTTT.

CDR3 protein: CASRHVGGRGYTF. The CDR3 DNA sequence: TGTGCCAGCAGACACGTCGGGGGACGAGGCTACACCTTC. V and J are TRBV12-3 or TRBV12-4 and TRBJ1-2; tentatively, D is TRBD1 (5 bases). The length of the CDR3 is 13 residues. The V gene lost 6 bases and the J gene lost 8 bases, with 16 bases spanning the gap.

This clonotype was picked up a small number of times. The chain combines TRBV5-1 with TRBJ2-1, with D tentatively TRBD1 (6 bases). Per the germline V gene, CDR1 is SGHRS and CDR2 is YFSETQ. V lost 2 bases to trimming and J lost 8 bases, with 8 bases between them. The CDR3 contains 12 residues. CDR3 region: CASSLQGYEQFF. DNA of the CDR3: TGCGCCAGCAGCTTACAGGGCTATGAGCAGTTCTTC.

This clonotype has only a few counts. V is TRBV15 and J is TRBJ1-6; maybe TRBD1 (6 bases). V was shortened by 1 base and J by 7 bases, with 8 bases between the two germline ends. The germline gives CDR1 LNHNV, CDR2 YYDKDF (reference sequence). This CDR3 has 14 amino acids. The CDR3 DNA follows: TGTGCCACCAGCAGAGGACAGGAGAATTCACCCCTCCACTTT. Translation gives CATSRGQENSPLHF.

This chain uses TRBV7-2 with TRBJ2-4; D is possibly TRBD1 (6 bases). The CDR3 runs to 18 residues. Germline V gene data show CDR1 as SGHTA and CDR2 as FQGNSA. V dropped 1 base and J dropped 1 base, with 17 bases sitting between them. The CDR3 reads CASSLVWGKGVAKNIQYF. CDR3 nucleotides: TGTGCCAGCAGCTTAGTATGGGGCAAGGGGGTGGCCAAAAACATTCAGTACTTC.

This sequence joins TRBV4-1 and TRBJ2-1, with a weak D call TRBD1 (5 bases). V lost 0 bases and J lost 0, with 15 bases in between. CDR3 size: 18 residues. CDR1 is MGHRA, CDR2 YSYEKL, per germline. The CDR3 sequence: CASSQEVSGAGSYNEQFF. For the CDR3, the DNA is TGCGCCAGCAGCCAAGAAGTTAGTGGGGCTGGCTCCTACAATGAGCAGTTCTTC.

The table lists this clonotype with a few counts. The chain couples TRBV29-1 to TRBJ2-2; D call uncertain. CDR3 size: 15 residues. Trimming took off 7 bases at V and 7 bases at J, with 22 bases between the two ends. Germline V lookup: CDR1 SQVTM, CDR2 ANQGSEA. CDR3: CSARTSNSWGGELFF. CDR3 in DNA: TGCAGCGCCCGAACCTCAAATAGCTGGGGCGGGGAGCTGTTTTTT.

The chain has TRBV7-6 and TRBJ1-1, with 7 bases lining up with TRBD1. The germline CDR1 and CDR2 sequences are SGHVS and FNYEAQ. The CDR3 is made up of 16 amino acids. Germline trimming cut 5 bases from V and 1 base from J; bases unmatched to any gene: 10. CDR3 region: CASSQYQGQKNTEAFF. Written as DNA, the CDR3 is TGTGCCAGCAGCCAATACCAGGGACAGAAGAACACTGAAGCTTTCTTT.

The gene calls are TRBV12-3 or TRBV12-4 and TRBJ2-5; 8 nucleotides align to TRBD2. This CDR3 has 14 residues. The junction had 7 bases not matched to a gene; V was cut back by 6 bases and J by 4 bases. Written as DNA, the CDR3 is TGTGCCAGCAGGCGGACTAGCCCGAGAGAGACCCAGTACTTC. This sequence encodes CASRRTSPRETQYF.

The table lists this clonotype with a few counts. The V call is TRBV29-1, the J call TRBJ1-1, with D unresolved. The germline V gene encodes CDR1 SQVTM and CDR2 ANQGSEA. The CDR3 totals 11 residues. CDR3 sequence (DNA): TGCGTAGGCCGGCCTAACACTGAAGCTTTCTTT. The encoded protein is CVGRPNTEAFF.

This clonotype has ten or more counts. This rearrangement joins TRBV12-3 or TRBV12-4 to TRBJ2-2, with D perhaps assigned TRBD1 or TRBD2 (5 bases each). CDR3 length: 15 amino acids. V was cut by 1 base and J by 7 bases, with 13 bases left in between. DNA for the CDR3: TGTGCCAGCAGTTTAGTTGGGACCAAAGGCGGGGAGCTGTTTTTT. As protein: CASSLVGTKGGELFF.

The rearrangement uses TRBV7-2 and TRBJ2-1; a weak D match, TRBD2 (7 bases). Trimming stripped 2 bases from V and 7 bases from J, with 24 bases between. Germline V CDR1 and CDR2: SGHTA, FQGNSA. This CDR3 comprises 18 residues. The CDR3 loop is CASSLWGRRGSLGNEQFF. The CDR3 nucleotides are TGTGCCAGCAGCTTATGGGGGCGGCGCGGGAGTTTGGGAAATGAGCAGTTCTTC.

The chain uses TRBV6-5 and TRBJ1-2, with D perhaps TRBD1 (5 bases). The CDR3 contains 15 residues. V lost 2 bases, J lost 5 bases, and 15 bases lay in between. Germline CDR1 reads MNHEY; CDR2 reads SVGAGI. The CDR3 DNA is TGTGCCAGCAGTTACACAGGTCCCTTGGGGTATGGCTACACCTTC. Translating it yields CASSYTGPLGYGYTF.

The chain carries TRBV7-6 and TRBJ1-1, with D perhaps TRBD1 (5 bases). The CDR3 is made up of 15 amino acids. The germline V gene has CDR1 SGHVS and CDR2 FNYEAQ. Deletions cut 5 bases from V and 5 bases from J, with 18 bases between. The CDR3 region has the DNA TGTGCCAGCAGCCGTGGGGGGGGGATAAGTACTGAAGCTTTCTTT. Amino acids: CASSRGGGISTEAFF.

This clonotype was found a few times. The genes are TRBV4-1 and TRBJ2-5; D is possibly TRBD2 (7 bases). The germline V gene has CDR1 MGHRA and CDR2 YSYEKL. V gave up 6 bases and J gave up 4 bases, with 15 bases separating them. This CDR3 contains 14 residues. The CDR3, as DNA: TGCGCCAGCAGGCCTGGACTAGGGGGAGAGACCCAGTACTTC. Protein: CASRPGLGGETQYF.

Only a few counts were recorded for this clonotype. This chain connects TRBV6-1 to TRBJ2-7; D possibly matches TRBD1 or TRBD2 (5 bases each). Germline V lookup: CDR1 MNHNS, CDR2 SASEGT. The CDR3 runs to 13 residues. V was shortened by 6 bases and J by 3 bases, with 12 bases between the two germline ends. The CDR3 coding sequence is TGTGCCAGCAGGGGACCTGGGAGCTACGAGCAGTACTTC. Its translation is CASRGPGSYEQYF.

This chain uses TRBV14 with TRBJ1-1, with unresolved D. V lost 0 bases, J lost 2 bases, and 4 bases lay in between. CDR3 size: 13 residues. Germline-derived CDR1 and CDR2 are SGHDN and FVKESK. The CDR3: CASSQEYNTEAFF. The CDR3 nucleotides read TGTGCCAGCAGCCAAGAATATAACACTGAAGCTTTCTTT.

This clonotype has more than one count but fewer than ten. J is TRBJ2-3 and V is TRBV18, with no clear D. This CDR3 has 12 residues. Per the germline V gene, CDR1 is KGHSH and CDR2 is LQKENI. Trimming took off 4 bases at V and 13 bases at J, with 15 bases between the two ends. The CDR3 bases are TGTGCCAGCTCACTGATCGGCCTAGAGGAGTATTTT. Amino acids: CASSLIGLEEYF. Full variable domain (remainder filled in from reference TRBV18 and TRBJ2-3): NAGVMQNPRHLVRRRGQEARLRCSPMKGHSHVYWYRQLPEEGLKFMVYLQKENIIDESGMPKERFSAEFPKEGPSILRIQQVVRGDSAAYFCASSLIGLEEYFGPGTRLTVL.